These 5 T cell receptor beta chains originate from one sample sequenced in a study of control samples from healthy donors and cancer patients. The repertoire was sequenced with immunoSEQ multiplex PCR; TCRdb's copy has only in-frame clones and lacks some. In the table there are 45,000 or so clones, around 87% of which are singletons. Sequenced sample: PBMCs. All receptors come from a woman in her sixties with lung cancer.

The chain is built from TRBV14 and TRBJ2-5, with 8 bases lining up with TRBD2. The germline CDR1 and CDR2 sequences are SGHDN and FVKESK. The CDR3 extends over 15 amino acids. The V segment lost 1 base and the J segment 4 bases; nucleotides outside the gene matches: 5. This CDR3 is CASSQVLAGSETQYF. The CDR3 coding sequence is TGTGCCAGCAGCCAAGTTTTAGCGGGATCAGAGACCCAGTACTTC. Complete variable domain (other parts from reference TRBV14 and TRBJ2-5): EAGVTQFPSHSVIEKGQTVTLRCDPISGHDNLYWYRRVMGKEIKFLLHFVKESKQDESGMPNNRFLAERTGGTYSTLKVQPAELEDSGVYFCASSQVLAGSETQYFGPGTRLLVL.

The chain joins TRBV10-3 to TRBJ2-6; tentatively, D is TRBD1 (6 bases). This CDR3 comprises 15 residues. Trimming left V 6 bases short and J 2 bases short, with 11 bases between. CDR1 ENHRY and CDR2 SYGVKD come from the germline V gene. The CDR3 DNA follows: TGTGCCATCAGAAGAGAGGGGGCTGGGGCCAACGTCCTGACTTTC. It translates to CAIRREGAGANVLTF.

The chain is built from TRBV7-3 and TRBJ2-2; D not certain. CDR1 and CDR2 from the germline V gene are SGHTA and FQGTGA. V lost 2 bases and J 6 bases, leaving 4 bases between the germline ends. The CDR3 has 12 residues. CDR3 coding DNA: TGTGCCAGCAGCTTATTTTCCGGGGAGCTGTTTTTT. Protein: CASSLFSGELFF. Full variable domain (rest looked up from reference TRBV7-3 and TRBJ2-2): GAGVSQTPSNKVTEKGKYVELRCDPISGHTALYWYRQSLGQGPEFLIYFQGTGAADDSGLPNDRFFAVRPEGSVSTLKIQRTERGDSAVYLCASSLFSGELFFGEGSRLTVL.

The genes are TRBV10-3 and TRBJ1-1, with D uncertain. V was clipped by 7 bases and J by 1 base, with 10 bases between them. This CDR3 has 13 residues. CDR1 is ENHRY and CDR2 is SYGVKD in the germline V gene. The CDR3 spells CAINIERNTEAFF. The CDR3 DNA is TGTGCCATCAATATAGAAAGGAACACTGAAGCTTTCTTT.

The V and J genes are TRBV7-2 and TRBJ1-1, with TRBD1 matching over 8 bases. Trimming at V came to 6 bases and at J to 5 bases, leaving 8 bases not matched to a gene. The germline CDR1 and CDR2 sequences are SGHTA and FQGNSA. This CDR3 spans 14 amino acids. The chain's CDR3 is CASSWGGQVTEAFF. The CDR3 DNA sequence: TGTGCCAGCAGTTGGGGGGGACAGGTAACTGAAGCTTTCTTT.